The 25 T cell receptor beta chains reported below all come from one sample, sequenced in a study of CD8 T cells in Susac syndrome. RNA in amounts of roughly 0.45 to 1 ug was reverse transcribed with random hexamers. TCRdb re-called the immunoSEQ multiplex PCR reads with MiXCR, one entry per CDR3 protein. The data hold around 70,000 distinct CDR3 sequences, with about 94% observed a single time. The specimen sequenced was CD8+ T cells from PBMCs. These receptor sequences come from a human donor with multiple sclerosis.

The CDR3 is CASSWAVGGANEQFF. In DNA, the CDR3 is TGTGCCAGCAGCTGGGCGGTGGGGGGTGCAAATGAGCAGTTCTTC. The chain joins TRBV13 to TRBJ2-1, with a weak D call TRBD2 (6 bases). The CDR3 totals 15 residues. V lost 4 bases and J 7 bases, leaving 17 bases between the germline ends. Per the germline V gene, CDR1 is PRHDT and CDR2 is FYEKMQ (reference sequence).

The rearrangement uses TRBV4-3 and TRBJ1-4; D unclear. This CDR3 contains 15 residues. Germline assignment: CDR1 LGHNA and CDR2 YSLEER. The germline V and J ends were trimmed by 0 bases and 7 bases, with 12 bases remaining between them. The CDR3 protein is CASSQDPGSSEKLFF. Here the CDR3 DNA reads TGCGCCAGCAGCCAAGATCCTGGGTCGAGTGAAAAACTGTTTTTT.

The CDR3 DNA sequence: TGTGCCAGCGGACCAAATTTTGTCCACGAGCAGTACTTC. Amino acids: CASGPNFVHEQYF. The chain employs TRBV27 and TRBJ2-7; D uncertain. V lost 8 bases and J 5 bases, leaving 16 bases between the germline ends. Germline V lookup: CDR1 MNHEY, CDR2 SMNVEV (reference sequence). The CDR3 totals 13 residues.

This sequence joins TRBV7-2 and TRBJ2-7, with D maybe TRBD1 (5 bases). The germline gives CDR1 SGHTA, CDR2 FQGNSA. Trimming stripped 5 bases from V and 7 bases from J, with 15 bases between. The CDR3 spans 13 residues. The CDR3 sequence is CASSLPGPREQYF. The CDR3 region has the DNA TGTGCCAGCAGCCTACCAGGGCCAAGGGAGCAGTACTTC. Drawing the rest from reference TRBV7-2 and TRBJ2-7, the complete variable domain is GAGVSQSPSNKVTEKGKDVELRCDPISGHTALYWYRQSLGQGLEFLIYFQGNSAPDKSGLPSDRFSAERTGGSVSTLTIQRTQQEDSAVYLCASSLPGPREQYFGPGTRLTVT.

The CDR3 loop is CASSSQTGIGNQPQHF. DNA of the CDR3: TGTGCCAGCAGCTCGCAAACAGGGATCGGCAATCAGCCCCAGCATTTT. The gene calls are TRBV7-8 and TRBJ1-5; D might be TRBD1 (6 bases). Germline-derived CDR1 and CDR2 are SGHVS and FQNEAQ. The CDR3 runs to 16 residues. With 4 bases removed from V and 2 bases from J, the gap between germline ends came to 15 bases.

DNA for the CDR3: TGTGCCAGCAGCCAAACGCGGACAGGTACTTACGAGCAGTACTTC. It encodes CASSQTRTGTYEQYF. V and J are TRBV14 and TRBJ2-7, with 7 bases lining up with TRBD1. The CDR3 covers 15 residues. Germline loops: CDR1 SGHDN, CDR2 FVKESK. V shed 2 bases, J shed 4 bases, and the junction held 8 bases outside the gene matches.

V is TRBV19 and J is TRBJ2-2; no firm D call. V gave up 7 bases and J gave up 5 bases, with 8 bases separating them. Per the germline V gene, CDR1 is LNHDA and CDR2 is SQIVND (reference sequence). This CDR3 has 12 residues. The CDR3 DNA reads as TGTGCCAGTAAGGCGAGTACCGGGGAGCTGTTTTTT. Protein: CASKASTGELFF.

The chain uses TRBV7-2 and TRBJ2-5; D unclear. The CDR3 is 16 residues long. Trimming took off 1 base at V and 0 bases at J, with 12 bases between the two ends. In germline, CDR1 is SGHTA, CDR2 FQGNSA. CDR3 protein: CASSLDLAENQETQYF. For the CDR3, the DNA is TGTGCCAGCAGCTTAGACCTGGCAGAAAACCAAGAGACCCAGTACTTC.

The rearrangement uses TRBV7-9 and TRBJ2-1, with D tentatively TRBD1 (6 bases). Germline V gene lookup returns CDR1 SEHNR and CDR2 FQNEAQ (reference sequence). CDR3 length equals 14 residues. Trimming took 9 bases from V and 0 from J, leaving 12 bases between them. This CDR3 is CASLTGSSYNEQFF. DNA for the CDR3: TGTGCCAGTCTTACAGGGAGCTCCTACAATGAGCAGTTCTTC. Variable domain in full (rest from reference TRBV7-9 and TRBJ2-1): DTGVSQNPRHKITKRGQNVTFRCDPISEHNRLYWYRQTLGQGPEFLTYFQNEAQLEKSRLLSDRFSAERPKGSFSTLEIQRTEQGDSAMYLCASLTGSSYNEQFFGPGTRLTVL.

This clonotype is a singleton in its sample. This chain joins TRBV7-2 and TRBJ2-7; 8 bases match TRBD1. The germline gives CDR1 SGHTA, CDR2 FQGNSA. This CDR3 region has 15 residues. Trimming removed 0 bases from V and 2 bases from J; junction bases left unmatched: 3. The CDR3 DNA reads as TGTGCCAGCAGCTTAGCTACAGGGGGAACCTACGAGCAGTACTTC. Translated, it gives CASSLATGGTYEQYF.

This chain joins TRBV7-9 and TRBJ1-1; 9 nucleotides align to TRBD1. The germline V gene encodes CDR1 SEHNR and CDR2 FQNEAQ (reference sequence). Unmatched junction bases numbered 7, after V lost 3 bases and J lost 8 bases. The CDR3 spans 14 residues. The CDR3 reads CASSLDGTGLEAFF. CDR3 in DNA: TGTGCCAGCAGCTTGGATGGGACAGGGTTAGAAGCTTTCTTT.

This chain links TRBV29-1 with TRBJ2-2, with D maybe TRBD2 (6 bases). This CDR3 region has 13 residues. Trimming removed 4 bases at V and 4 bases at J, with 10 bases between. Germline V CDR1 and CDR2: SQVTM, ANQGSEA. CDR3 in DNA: TGCAGCGTTGTTTGGGGGGTCACCGGGGAGCTGTTTTTT. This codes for CSVVWGVTGELFF.

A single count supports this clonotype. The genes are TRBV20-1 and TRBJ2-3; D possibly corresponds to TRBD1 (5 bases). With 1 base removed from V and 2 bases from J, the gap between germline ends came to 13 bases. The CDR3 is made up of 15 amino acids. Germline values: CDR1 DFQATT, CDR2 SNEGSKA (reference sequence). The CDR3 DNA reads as TGCAGTGCTAGAGCTTCGGCAGGGTACACAGATACGCAGTATTTT. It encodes CSARASAGYTDTQYF.

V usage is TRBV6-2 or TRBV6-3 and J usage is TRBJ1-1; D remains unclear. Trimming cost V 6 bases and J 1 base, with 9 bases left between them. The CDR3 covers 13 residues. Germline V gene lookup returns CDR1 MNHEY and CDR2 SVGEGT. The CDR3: CASSLQENTEAFF. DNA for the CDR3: TGTGCCAGCAGCTTACAAGAGAACACTGAAGCTTTCTTT.

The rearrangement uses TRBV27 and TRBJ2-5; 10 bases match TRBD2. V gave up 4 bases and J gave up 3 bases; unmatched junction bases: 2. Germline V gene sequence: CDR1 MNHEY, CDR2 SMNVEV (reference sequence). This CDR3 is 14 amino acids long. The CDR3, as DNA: TGTGCCAGCAGTTCCCTAGCGGGAGAAGAGACCCAGTACTTC. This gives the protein CASSSLAGEETQYF.

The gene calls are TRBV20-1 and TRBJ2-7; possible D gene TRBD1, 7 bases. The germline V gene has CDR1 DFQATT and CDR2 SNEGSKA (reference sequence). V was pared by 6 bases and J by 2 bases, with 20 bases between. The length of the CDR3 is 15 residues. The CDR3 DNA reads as TGCAGTGCCCCGACAGGGAGGTATAACACCTACGAGCAGTACTTC. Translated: CSAPTGRYNTYEQYF.

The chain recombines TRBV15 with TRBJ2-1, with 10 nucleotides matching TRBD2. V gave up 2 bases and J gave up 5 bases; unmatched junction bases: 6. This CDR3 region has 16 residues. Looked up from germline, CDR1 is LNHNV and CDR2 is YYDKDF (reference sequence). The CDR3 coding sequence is TGTGCCACCAGCAGATCTTCTAGCGGGAGTGACAATGAGCAGTTCTTC. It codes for CATSRSSSGSDNEQFF.

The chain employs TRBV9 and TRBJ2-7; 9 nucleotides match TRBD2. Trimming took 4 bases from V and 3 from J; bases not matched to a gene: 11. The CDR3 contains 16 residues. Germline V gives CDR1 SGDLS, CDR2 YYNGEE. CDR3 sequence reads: CASSPGASGTFYEQYF. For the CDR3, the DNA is TGTGCCAGCAGCCCCGGGGCTAGCGGGACGTTCTACGAGCAGTACTTC. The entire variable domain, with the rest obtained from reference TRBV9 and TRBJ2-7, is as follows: DSGVTQTPKHLITATGQRVTLRCSPRSGDLSVYWYQQSLDQGLQFLIQYYNGEERAKGNILERFSAQQFPDLHSELNLSSLELGDSALYFCASSPGASGTFYEQYFGPGTRLTVT.

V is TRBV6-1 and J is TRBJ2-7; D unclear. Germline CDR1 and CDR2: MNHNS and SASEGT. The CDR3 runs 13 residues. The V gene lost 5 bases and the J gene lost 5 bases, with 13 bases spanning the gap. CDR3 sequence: CASSSISIDEQYF. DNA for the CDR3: TGTGCCAGCAGTTCTATAAGTATCGACGAGCAGTACTTC.

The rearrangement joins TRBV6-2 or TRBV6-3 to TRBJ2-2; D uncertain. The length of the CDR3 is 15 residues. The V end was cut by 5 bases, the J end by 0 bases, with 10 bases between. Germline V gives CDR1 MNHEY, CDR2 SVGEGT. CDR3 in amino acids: CASSADGTNTGELFF. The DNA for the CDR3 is TGTGCCAGCAGTGCGGACGGAACGAACACCGGGGAGCTGTTTTTT.

The CDR3 loop reads CASSRTQGIYGYTF. CDR3 sequence (DNA): TGCGCCAGCAGCCGTACACAGGGAATATATGGCTACACCTTC. V gene TRBV4-3 combines with J gene TRBJ1-2; D possibly corresponds to TRBD1 (6 bases). V dropped 4 bases and J dropped 5 bases, with 14 bases sitting between them. CDR1 LGHNA and CDR2 YSLEER come from the germline V gene. The CDR3 length is 14 residues.

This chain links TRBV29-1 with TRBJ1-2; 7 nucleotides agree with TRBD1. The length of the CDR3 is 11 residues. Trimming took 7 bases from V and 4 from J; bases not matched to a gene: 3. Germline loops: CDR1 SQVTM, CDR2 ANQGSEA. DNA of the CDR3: TGCAGCGACCGGACAGGCTATGGCTACACCTTC. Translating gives CSDRTGYGYTF.

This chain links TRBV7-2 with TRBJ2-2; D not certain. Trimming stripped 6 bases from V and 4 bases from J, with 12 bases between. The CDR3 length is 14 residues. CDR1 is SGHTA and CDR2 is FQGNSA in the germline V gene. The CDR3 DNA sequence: TGTGCCAGCAGACCGGACGGAGCCACCGGGGAGCTGTTTTTT. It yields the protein CASRPDGATGELFF. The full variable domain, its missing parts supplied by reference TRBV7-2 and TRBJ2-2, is GAGVSQSPSNKVTEKGKDVELRCDPISGHTALYWYRQSLGQGLEFLIYFQGNSAPDKSGLPSDRFSAERTGGSVSTLTIQRTQQEDSAVYLCASRPDGATGELFFGEGSRLTVL.

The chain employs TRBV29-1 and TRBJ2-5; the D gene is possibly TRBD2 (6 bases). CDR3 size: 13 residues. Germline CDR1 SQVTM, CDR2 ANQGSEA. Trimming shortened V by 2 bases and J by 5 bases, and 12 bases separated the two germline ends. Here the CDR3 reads CSVEHGGVETQYF. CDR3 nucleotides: TGCAGCGTTGAACACGGGGGTGTGGAGACCCAGTACTTC.

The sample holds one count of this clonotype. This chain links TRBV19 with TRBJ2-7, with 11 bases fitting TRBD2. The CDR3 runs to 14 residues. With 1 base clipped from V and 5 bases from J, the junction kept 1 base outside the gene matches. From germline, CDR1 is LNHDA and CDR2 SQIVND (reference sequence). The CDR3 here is CASSIGLAGNEQYF. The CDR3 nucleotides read TGTGCCAGTAGTATAGGACTAGCGGGGAACGAGCAGTACTTC.